This TCR beta chain was sequenced in a study of blood T cell repertoires in COVID-19. The CDR3 length is 10 residues. V lost 6 bases and J 6 bases, leaving 7 bases between the germline ends. Germline-derived CDR1 and CDR2 are DFQATT and SNEGSKA (reference sequence). In the study's own analysis: Nucleated cell counts were estimated from reference gene primer amplification. Clones were read by immunoSEQ multiplex PCR, and TCRdb kept only the in-frame ones, dropping some. Clone size and V and J calls were adopted from that table, with D and trimming inferred from the DNA. Found here are some 210,000 clones, around 90% of them singletons; the top ten hold about 9.3%. Turning to this clone: The sample carries other DNA sequences with the same CDR3.

Sequencing was performed on PBMCs or T cells enriched from blood (not recorded which). The gene calls are TRBV20-1 and TRBJ2-3; D is ambiguous. The TCR was taken from a man between 18 and 35 years old with acute COVID-19. CDR3 region: CSASRDTQYF. The DNA for the CDR3 is TGCAGTGCAAGCAGGGATACGCAGTATTTT.